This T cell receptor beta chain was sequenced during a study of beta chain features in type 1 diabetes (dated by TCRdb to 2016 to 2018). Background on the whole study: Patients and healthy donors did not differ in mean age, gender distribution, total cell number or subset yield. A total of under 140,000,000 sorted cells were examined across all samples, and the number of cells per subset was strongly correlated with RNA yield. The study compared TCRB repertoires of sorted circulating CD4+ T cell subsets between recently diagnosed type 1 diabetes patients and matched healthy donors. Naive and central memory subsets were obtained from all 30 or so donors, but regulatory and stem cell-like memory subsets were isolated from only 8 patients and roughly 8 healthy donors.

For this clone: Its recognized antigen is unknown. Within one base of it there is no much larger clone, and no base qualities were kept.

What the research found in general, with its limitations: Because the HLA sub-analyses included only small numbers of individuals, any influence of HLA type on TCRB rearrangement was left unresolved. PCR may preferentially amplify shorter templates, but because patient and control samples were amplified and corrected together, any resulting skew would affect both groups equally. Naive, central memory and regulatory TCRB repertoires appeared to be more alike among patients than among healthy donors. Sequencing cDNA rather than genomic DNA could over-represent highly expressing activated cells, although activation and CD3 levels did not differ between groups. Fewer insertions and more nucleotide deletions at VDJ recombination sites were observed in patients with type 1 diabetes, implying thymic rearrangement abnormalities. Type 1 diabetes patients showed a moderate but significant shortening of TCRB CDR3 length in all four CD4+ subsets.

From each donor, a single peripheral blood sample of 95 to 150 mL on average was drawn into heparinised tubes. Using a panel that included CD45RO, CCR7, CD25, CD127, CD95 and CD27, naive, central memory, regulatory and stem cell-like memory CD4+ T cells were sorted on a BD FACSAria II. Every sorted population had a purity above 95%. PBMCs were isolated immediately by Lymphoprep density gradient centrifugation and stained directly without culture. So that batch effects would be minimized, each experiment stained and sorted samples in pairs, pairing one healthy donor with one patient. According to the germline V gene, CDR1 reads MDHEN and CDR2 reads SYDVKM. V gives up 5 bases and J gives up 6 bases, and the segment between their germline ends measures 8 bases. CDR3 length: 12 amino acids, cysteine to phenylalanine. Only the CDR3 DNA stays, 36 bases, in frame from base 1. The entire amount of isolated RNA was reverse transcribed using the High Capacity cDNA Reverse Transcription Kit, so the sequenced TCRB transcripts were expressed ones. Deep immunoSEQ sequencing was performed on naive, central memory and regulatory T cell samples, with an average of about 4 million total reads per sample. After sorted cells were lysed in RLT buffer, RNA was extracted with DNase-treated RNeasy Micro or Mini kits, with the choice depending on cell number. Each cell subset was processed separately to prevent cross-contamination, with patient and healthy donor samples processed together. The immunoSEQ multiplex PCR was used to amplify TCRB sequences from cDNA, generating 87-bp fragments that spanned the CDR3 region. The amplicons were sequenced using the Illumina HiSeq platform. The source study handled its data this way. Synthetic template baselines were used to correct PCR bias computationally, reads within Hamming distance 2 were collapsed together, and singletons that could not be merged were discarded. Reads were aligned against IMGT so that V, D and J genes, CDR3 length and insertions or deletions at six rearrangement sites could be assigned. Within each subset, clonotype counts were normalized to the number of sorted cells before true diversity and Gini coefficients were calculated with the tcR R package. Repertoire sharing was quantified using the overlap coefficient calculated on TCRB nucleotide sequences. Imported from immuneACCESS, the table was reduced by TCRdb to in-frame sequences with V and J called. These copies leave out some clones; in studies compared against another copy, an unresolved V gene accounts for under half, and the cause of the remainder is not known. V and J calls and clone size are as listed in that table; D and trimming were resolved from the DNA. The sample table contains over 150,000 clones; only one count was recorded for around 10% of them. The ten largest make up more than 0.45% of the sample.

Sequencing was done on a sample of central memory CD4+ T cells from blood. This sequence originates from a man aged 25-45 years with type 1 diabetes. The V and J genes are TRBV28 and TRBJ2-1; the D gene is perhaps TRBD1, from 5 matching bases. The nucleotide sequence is TGTGCCAGCAGTGCAGGGATCAATGAGCAGTTCTTC. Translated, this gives CASSAGINEQFF.